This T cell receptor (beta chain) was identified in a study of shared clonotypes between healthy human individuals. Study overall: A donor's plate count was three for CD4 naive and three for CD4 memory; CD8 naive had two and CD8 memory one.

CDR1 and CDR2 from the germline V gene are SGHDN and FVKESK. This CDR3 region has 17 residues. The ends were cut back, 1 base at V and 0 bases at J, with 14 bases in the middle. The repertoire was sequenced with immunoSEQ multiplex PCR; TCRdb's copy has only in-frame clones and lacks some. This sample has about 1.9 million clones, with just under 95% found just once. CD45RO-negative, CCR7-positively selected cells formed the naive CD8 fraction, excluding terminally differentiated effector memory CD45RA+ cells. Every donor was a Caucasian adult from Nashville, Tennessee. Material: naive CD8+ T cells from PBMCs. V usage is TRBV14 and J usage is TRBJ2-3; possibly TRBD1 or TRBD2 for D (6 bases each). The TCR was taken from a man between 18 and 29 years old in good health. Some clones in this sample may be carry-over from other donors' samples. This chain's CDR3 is CASSQVGGIRSTDTQYF. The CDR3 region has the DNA TGTGCCAGCAGCCAAGTGGGGGGCATTAGGAGCACAGATACGCAGTATTTT. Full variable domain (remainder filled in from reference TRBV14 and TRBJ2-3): EAGVTQFPSHSVIEKGQTVTLRCDPISGHDNLYWYRRVMGKEIKFLLHFVKESKQDESGMPNNRFLAERTGGTYSTLKVQPAELEDSGVYFCASSQVGGIRSTDTQYFGPGTRLTVL.